Listed here are 5 T cell receptor beta chains from one sample, sequenced in a study of response to subunit inactivated influenza vaccine. TCRdb used MiXCR to reprocess the RT-PCR reads, holding one entry per CDR3 protein. The profile covers 600,000 to 850,000 distinct CDR3 sequences, with around 15% appearing a single time and 7.5% to 8% taken by the ten largest. The input for sequencing was PBMCs from blood, taken around 14 days before vaccination. The receptors originated from a man in his forties or fifties who received an inactivated influenza vaccine.

The rearrangement links TRBV20-1 to TRBJ2-5; D is perhaps TRBD2 (7 bases). Trimming left V 3 bases short and J 5 bases short, with 16 bases between. Per the germline V gene, CDR1 is DFQATT and CDR2 is SNEGSKA (reference sequence). The CDR3 totals 14 residues. CDR3 amino acids: CSARRGQGKETQYF. CDR3 DNA sequence: TGCAGTGCTAGGCGGGGGCAGGGGAAGGAGACCCAGTACTTC.

This sequence joins TRBV4-2 and TRBJ2-1; 8 bases fit TRBD2. V was clipped by 4 bases and J by 7 bases; unmatched bases: 9. Germline V gene lookup returns CDR1 LGHNA and CDR2 YNFKEQ. CDR3 length: 15 amino acids. The CDR3 sequence is CASSPTSGRLNEQFF. In nucleotides, the CDR3 is TGTGCCAGCAGCCCAACTAGCGGACGTTTAAATGAGCAGTTCTTC.

The chain joins TRBV5-1 to TRBJ2-3, with D uncertain. The CDR3 loop spans 14 amino acids. Germline CDR1 SGHRS, CDR2 YFSETQ. V was pared by 7 bases and J by 2 bases, with 14 bases between. The CDR3 bases are TGCGCCAGCCATGGCGAGGTTTACACAGATACGCAGTATTTT. Encoded protein: CASHGEVYTDTQYF.

This clonotype came up a few times. This chain links TRBV5-6 with TRBJ2-1, with a weak D call TRBD2 (6 bases). Deletions cut 5 bases from V and 8 bases from J, with 32 bases between. This CDR3 has 19 residues. From germline, CDR1 is SGHDT and CDR2 YYEEEE. CDR3 sequence reads: CASSQLLLRGGTRGYEQFF. The CDR3 DNA reads TGTGCCAGCAGTCAGCTTCTTCTAAGGGGCGGGACGCGTGGATATGAGCAGTTCTTC.

This clonotype has ten or more counts. The chain links TRBV9 to TRBJ2-7, with 8 bases that match TRBD2. Per the germline V gene, CDR1 is SGDLS and CDR2 is YYNGEE. J lost 4 bases, V lost 4 bases, and 13 bases had no gene match. CDR3 length: 16 residues. The CDR3 coding sequence is TGTGCCAGCAGCTCAGGAGGCGGGACTAGTATTTACGAGCAGTACTTC. Residues: CASSSGGGTSIYEQYF.